This T cell receptor beta chain is drawn from a study of molecular identifiers for immune sequencing clone quantification. Input for naive CD8 libraries was roughly 20,000 to 1,000,000 sorted cells; the RNA fraction used was 10%, 30% or 50%. The CD8+CD4-CCR7+CD45RA+ phenotype defined the sorted naive CD8 T cells. TCRdb processed the PCR reads anew with MiXCR; each CDR3 protein has one entry. This sample yields nearly 650,000 distinct CDR3 sequences, of which 25% are seen a single time; 0.78% belongs to the top ten. This clonotype has just one count. Its antigen is as yet unknown. With a much larger clone just one base away, this may be a read error. General observations from the study: For effector cells, clones above 20 RNA copies held over 97% of molecules; for naive cells, under 1%. Reportedly, one cell's Jurkat TCR RNA was detected within 1,100,000 naive CD8 cells.

This receptor was identified in a human donor in good health. Some libraries in this study had Jurkat cell RNA spiked in. Sequenced material: naive CD8+ T cells from blood, with Jurkat cell RNA spiked in. This sample's subset: FACS-sorted CD8+CD4-CCR7+CD45RA+ naive T cells.

The DNA for the CDR3 is TGTGCCAGCAGCTTGGATCCCGGGGGCGGAATTGAAGCTTTCTTT. Protein sequence: CASSLDPGGGIEAFF. The chain joins TRBV5-6 to TRBJ1-1; D possibly corresponds to TRBD1 (6 bases). The CDR3 length is 15 residues. Trimming cost V 0 bases and J 7 bases, with 16 bases left between them. Per germline, CDR1 SGHDT and CDR2 YYEEEE.